This TCR beta chain originates from a study of shared clonotypes between healthy human individuals. On this clone itself: The antigen is unknown.

V gave up 6 bases and J gave up 10 bases, with 16 bases separating them. The CDR3 spans 14 residues. CDR1 is SNHLY and CDR2 is FYNNEI in the germline V gene. Whole-study results and caveats: Generally, naive subsets (rather than memory subsets) showed larger estimated richness. The authors expected sequencing depth to affect clonotype sharing among donors.

Produced via immunoSEQ multiplex PCR; TCRdb's table is partial and in-frame only. The data hold some 1 million clones, with about 76% observed a single time. V usage is TRBV2 and J usage is TRBJ1-6, with unresolved D. The clonotype comes from a man between 18 and 29 years old in good health. Sequences were obtained from memory CD4+ T cells sorted from blood. Subset: CD45RA-negative fraction. The DNA of the CDR3 is TGTGCCAGCAGGTCCAGCTCGGGGAACTCACCCCTCCACTTT. Translating gives CASRSSSGNSPLHF.